The next 22 T cell receptor beta chains were all read from a single sample in a study of T cell repertoires in cytomegalovirus infection. Their antigens remain unidentified. TCRdb re-derived calls from the reads in MiXCR, one entry per CDR3 protein. The sample lists 140,000 to 150,000 distinct CDR3 sequences, around 32% occurring once. The sample was CD8+ T cells from cultured PBMCs, taken from culture after CMV antigen stimulation. These receptors came from a human donor in good health (CMV status not recorded). Some clones in this sample may be carry-over from other donors' samples.

The gene calls are TRBV6-5 and TRBJ2-7; tentatively, D is TRBD1 or TRBD2 (5 bases each). Trimming took off 6 bases at V and 4 bases at J, with 22 bases between the two ends. The CDR3 extends over 16 amino acids. CDR1 MNHEY and CDR2 SVGAGI come from the germline V gene. CDR3 protein: CASRTGRGDPGYEQYF. In DNA form, the CDR3 reads TGTGCCAGCAGAACAGGTAGAGGGGACCCGGGATACGAGCAGTACTTC.

The chain links TRBV6-6 to TRBJ1-2, with a weak D call TRBD1 (5 bases). The CDR3 has 13 amino acids. The ends were cut back, 7 bases at V and 6 bases at J, with 15 bases in the middle. The germline V gene encodes CDR1 MNHNY and CDR2 SVGAGI (reference sequence). The CDR3 protein is CASTNGGGHGYTF. DNA for the CDR3: TGTGCCAGCACCAACGGGGGAGGCCATGGCTACACCTTC.

The chain combines TRBV24-1 with TRBJ2-3; D unresolved. The CDR3 sequence is 19 residues long. Germline V CDR1 and CDR2: KGHDR, SFDVKD. V gave up 1 base and J gave up 0 bases, with 19 bases separating them. As DNA, the CDR3 is TGTGCCACCAGTGATTTTCCCGGCTCGGCGCTTACTAGCACAGATACGCAGTATTTT. Its translation is CATSDFPGSALTSTDTQYF.

The chain recombines TRBV18 with TRBJ2-3, with a weak D call TRBD1 (6 bases). V was clipped by 3 bases and J by 8 bases, with 15 bases between them. The germline CDR1 and CDR2 sequences are KGHSH and LQKENI. There are 14 residues in the CDR3. This CDR3 is CASSPPGTPSTQYF. CDR3 DNA: TGTGCCAGCTCACCGCCTGGGACACCCTCTACGCAGTATTTT.

The chain recombines TRBV28 with TRBJ1-5; no reliable D call. The length of the CDR3 is 15 residues. V was cut by 3 bases and J by 0 bases, with 9 bases left in between. In germline, CDR1 is MDHEN, CDR2 SYDVKM. The CDR3 is CASSFLAVSNQPQHF. CDR3 nucleotides: TGTGCCAGCAGTTTTCTGGCAGTTAGCAATCAGCCCCAGCATTTT. Full variable domain (outside the CDR3, taken from reference TRBV28 and TRBJ1-5): DVKVTQSSRYLVKRTGEKVFLECVQDMDHENMFWYRQDPGLGLRLIYFSYDVKMKEKGDIPEGYSVSREKKERFSLILESASTNQTSMYLCASSFLAVSNQPQHFGDGTRLSIL.

This chain connects TRBV19 to TRBJ2-2; D is unresolved. The CDR3 sequence is 14 residues long. The V end was cut by 5 bases, the J end by 1 base, with 8 bases between. Germline V gene lookup returns CDR1 LNHDA and CDR2 SQIVND (reference sequence). Here the CDR3 DNA reads TGTGCCAGTAGTCCAGAACAGAACACCGGGGAGCTGTTTTTT. Translating it yields CASSPEQNTGELFF.

This clonotype was seen more than once but under ten times. The V gene is TRBV27, the J gene TRBJ2-1, with D tentatively TRBD1 (6 bases). V lost 2 bases to trimming and J lost 6 bases, with 8 bases between them. The CDR3 extends over 13 amino acids. CDR1 is MNHEY, CDR2 SMNVEV, per germline (reference sequence). DNA of the CDR3: TGTGCCAGCAGTTTACGAGGGGGCAATGAGCAGTTCTTC. Its translation: CASSLRGGNEQFF.

The chain couples TRBV7-6 to TRBJ2-5; D not certain. Deletions cut 5 bases from V and 4 bases from J, with 2 bases between. Germline V lookup: CDR1 SGHVS, CDR2 FNYEAQ. This CDR3 is 10 amino acids long. CDR3 region: CASSRETQYF. CDR3 nucleotide sequence: TGTGCCAGCAGCCGAGAGACCCAGTACTTC. Full variable domain (rest looked up from reference TRBV7-6 and TRBJ2-5): GAGVSQSPRYKVTKRGQDVALRCDPISGHVSLYWYRQALGQGPEFLTYFNYEAQQDKSGLPNDRFSAERPEGSISTLTIQRTEQRDSAMYRCASSRETQYFGPGTRLLVL.

This clonotype was observed many times. The chain links TRBV12-3 or TRBV12-4 to TRBJ2-2, with TRBD2 as a possible D gene (5 bases). V lost 6 bases and J 3 bases, leaving 11 bases between the germline ends. The CDR3 is 14 amino acids. The CDR3 DNA reads TGTGCCAGCAGCCAAGACTACCACACCGGGGAGCTGTTTTTT. Its translation: CASSQDYHTGELFF.

This clonotype was observed a handful of times. The DNA of the CDR3 is TGTGCCAGCTCCTCAAGCGGGGTCTCCTACGAGCAGTACTTC. Residues: CASSSSGVSYEQYF. V is TRBV27 and J is TRBJ2-7; 7 bases agree with TRBD2. With V trimmed by 8 bases and J by 0 bases, 7 bases remained unmatched. This CDR3 spans 14 amino acids. Germline lookup yields CDR1 MNHEY and CDR2 SMNVEV (reference sequence).

This clonotype was detected many times. The rearrangement uses TRBV7-2 and TRBJ2-7; TRBD2 matches at 7 bases. The CDR3 length is 14 residues. The V and J ends lost 5 bases and 0 bases, in that order; junction bases with no gene match: 4. Germline CDR1 and CDR2: SGHTA and FQGNSA. CDR3 region: CASSPWGGSYEQYF. The CDR3, as DNA: TGTGCCAGCAGCCCATGGGGGGGCTCCTACGAGCAGTACTTC.

This chain links TRBV18 with TRBJ2-5; perhaps TRBD1 as D (6 bases). Germline lookup yields CDR1 KGHSH and CDR2 LQKENI. The CDR3 is made up of 14 amino acids. V dropped 0 bases and J dropped 3 bases, with 8 bases sitting between them. The CDR3 here is CASSPPDSEETQYF. CDR3 nucleotide sequence: TGTGCCAGCTCACCACCGGACAGCGAAGAGACCCAGTACTTC.

This clonotype appeared a few times. The rearrangement uses TRBV28 and TRBJ2-1, with D perhaps TRBD2 (6 bases). The CDR3 extends over 13 amino acids. Germline CDR1 is MDHEN and CDR2 is SYDVKM. V shed 7 bases and J shed 4 bases, with 11 bases lying between them. This CDR3 is CASTIGGYNEQFF. The CDR3 DNA follows: TGTGCCAGCACCATTGGGGGGTACAATGAGCAGTTCTTC.

This clonotype showed up many times. This chain uses TRBV20-1 with TRBJ2-3; possible D gene TRBD2, 7 bases. The germline CDR1 and CDR2 sequences are DFQATT and SNEGSKA (reference sequence). V dropped 0 bases and J dropped 5 bases, with 21 bases sitting between them. CDR3 size: 17 residues. The CDR3 is CSARDTAHGGPRDTQYF. CDR3 sequence (DNA): TGCAGTGCTAGAGACACCGCACACGGGGGGCCAAGAGATACGCAGTATTTT.

The chain has TRBV7-6 and TRBJ2-3; tentative D call: TRBD1 (5 bases). V lost 5 bases and J 2 bases, leaving 14 bases between the germline ends. CDR1 and CDR2 from the germline V gene are SGHVS and FNYEAQ. This CDR3 spans 15 amino acids. CDR3 nucleotides: TGTGCCAGCAGCCCCCCGACAGTAGACACAGATACGCAGTATTTT. Amino acids: CASSPPTVDTDTQYF.

A few counts support this clonotype. The chain has TRBV12-3 or TRBV12-4 and TRBJ1-1; D remains unclear. The CDR3 runs 13 residues. Trimming cost V 6 bases and J 5 bases, with 13 bases left between them. CDR3 sequence reads: CASRPPEGTEAFF. The CDR3 nucleotides are TGTGCCAGCAGACCCCCCGAGGGAACTGAAGCTTTCTTT.

This clonotype appeared a few times. V gene TRBV12-3 or TRBV12-4 combines with J gene TRBJ2-5; D might be TRBD1 (5 bases). Trimming stripped 5 bases from V and 2 bases from J, with 15 bases between. The CDR3 extends over 15 amino acids. The CDR3 is CASSLWADRQETQYF. DNA of the CDR3: TGTGCCAGCAGTCTTTGGGCCGACAGACAAGAGACCCAGTACTTC.

This clonotype was observed once. J is TRBJ2-5 and V is TRBV14; no definite D call. Trimming cost V 3 bases and J 0 bases, with 2 bases left between them. From germline, CDR1 is SGHDN and CDR2 FVKESK. The CDR3 runs to 12 residues. The CDR3 DNA follows: TGTGCCAGCAGCCAGTACCAAGAGACCCAGTACTTC. As protein: CASSQYQETQYF.

This clonotype was found once. The rearrangement joins TRBV7-3 to TRBJ2-1; D is unresolved. This CDR3 is 13 amino acids long. Germline lookup yields CDR1 SGHTA and CDR2 FQGTGA. Trimming took 4 bases from V and 8 from J, leaving 12 bases between them. The CDR3 protein is CASSSRLGHEQFF. The CDR3 nucleotides are TGTGCCAGCAGCTCCCGTTTAGGACATGAGCAGTTCTTC.

This clonotype was detected a few times. V is TRBV7-9 and J is TRBJ2-5; TRBD2 matches 7 bases. Looked up from germline, CDR1 is SEHNR and CDR2 is FQNEAQ (reference sequence). Trimming took 5 bases from V and 2 from J; bases not matched to a gene: 11. This CDR3 contains 16 residues. The CDR3 sequence is CASSPQWRGLQETQYF. Here the CDR3 DNA reads TGTGCCAGCAGCCCCCAATGGCGGGGGTTACAAGAGACCCAGTACTTC.

This clonotype has more than one count but fewer than ten. The chain employs TRBV7-9 and TRBJ1-1; perhaps TRBD1 as D (5 bases). The length of the CDR3 is 14 residues. V lost 1 base and J lost 8, with 14 bases in between. Germline loops: CDR1 SEHNR, CDR2 FQNEAQ (reference sequence). CDR3 amino acids: CASSLVSATAEAFF. The DNA of the CDR3 is TGTGCCAGCAGCTTAGTTTCCGCGACAGCCGAAGCTTTCTTT.

The V call is TRBV7-6, the J call TRBJ1-5; D may be TRBD1 (5 bases). V dropped 5 bases and J dropped 3 bases, with 14 bases sitting between them. CDR1 is SGHVS and CDR2 is FNYEAQ in the germline V gene. The CDR3 loop spans 15 amino acids. DNA of the CDR3: TGTGCCAGCAGCCCCCCCGGGACCAACAATCAGCCCCAGCATTTT. It codes for CASSPPGTNNQPQHF.